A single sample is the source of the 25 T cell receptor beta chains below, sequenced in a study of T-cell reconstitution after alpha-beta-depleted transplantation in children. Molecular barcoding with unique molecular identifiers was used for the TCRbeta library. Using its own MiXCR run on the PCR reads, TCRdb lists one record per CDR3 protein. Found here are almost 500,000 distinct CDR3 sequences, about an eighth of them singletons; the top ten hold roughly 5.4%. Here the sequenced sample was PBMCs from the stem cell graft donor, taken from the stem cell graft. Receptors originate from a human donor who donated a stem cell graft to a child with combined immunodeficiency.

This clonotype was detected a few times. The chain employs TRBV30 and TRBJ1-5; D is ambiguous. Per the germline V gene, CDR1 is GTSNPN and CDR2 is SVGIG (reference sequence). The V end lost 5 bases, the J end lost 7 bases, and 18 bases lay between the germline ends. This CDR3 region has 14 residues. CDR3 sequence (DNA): TGTGCCTGGGCCAATGGACTCCTAACCCAGCCCCAGCATTTT. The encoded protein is CAWANGLLTQPQHF.

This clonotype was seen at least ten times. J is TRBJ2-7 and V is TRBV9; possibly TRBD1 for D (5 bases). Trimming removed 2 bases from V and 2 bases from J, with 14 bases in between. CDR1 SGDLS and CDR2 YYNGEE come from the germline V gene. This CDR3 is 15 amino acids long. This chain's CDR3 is CASSVTPDRPYEQYF. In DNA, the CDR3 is TGTGCCAGCAGCGTCACACCAGACAGACCCTACGAGCAGTACTTC.

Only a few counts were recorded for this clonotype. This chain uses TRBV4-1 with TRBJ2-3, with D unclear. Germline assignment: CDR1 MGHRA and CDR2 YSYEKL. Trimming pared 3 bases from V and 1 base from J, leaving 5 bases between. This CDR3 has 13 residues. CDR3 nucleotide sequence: TGCGCCAGCAGCCACCTAGGCACAGATACGCAGTATTTT. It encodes CASSHLGTDTQYF.

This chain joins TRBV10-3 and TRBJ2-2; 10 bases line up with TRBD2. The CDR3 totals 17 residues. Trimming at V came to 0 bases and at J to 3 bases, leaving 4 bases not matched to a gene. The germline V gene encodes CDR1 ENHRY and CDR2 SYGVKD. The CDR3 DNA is TGTGCCATCAGTGAGTCCTTAGCGGGAGGCTACACCGGGGAGCTGTTTTTT. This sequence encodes CAISESLAGGYTGELFF.

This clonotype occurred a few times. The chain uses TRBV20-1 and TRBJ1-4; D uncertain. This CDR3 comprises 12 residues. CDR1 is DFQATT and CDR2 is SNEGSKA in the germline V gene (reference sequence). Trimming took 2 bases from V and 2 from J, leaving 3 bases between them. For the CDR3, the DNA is TGCAGTGCTAGAAACACTAATGAAAAACTGTTTTTT. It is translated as CSARNTNEKLFF.

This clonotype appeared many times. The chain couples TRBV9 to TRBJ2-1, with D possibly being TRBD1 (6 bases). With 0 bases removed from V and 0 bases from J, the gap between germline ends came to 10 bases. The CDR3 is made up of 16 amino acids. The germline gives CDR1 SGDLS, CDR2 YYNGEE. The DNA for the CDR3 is TGTGCCAGCAGCGTAGTAGGGACAAGCTCCTACAATGAGCAGTTCTTC. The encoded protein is CASSVVGTSSYNEQFF.

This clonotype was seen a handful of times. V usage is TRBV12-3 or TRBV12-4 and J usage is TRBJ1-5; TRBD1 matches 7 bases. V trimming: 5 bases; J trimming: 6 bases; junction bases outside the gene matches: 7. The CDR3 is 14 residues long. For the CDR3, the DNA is TGTGCCAGCAGTAACAGGGGCAGGGTTCAGCCCCAGCATTTT. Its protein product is CASSNRGRVQPQHF.

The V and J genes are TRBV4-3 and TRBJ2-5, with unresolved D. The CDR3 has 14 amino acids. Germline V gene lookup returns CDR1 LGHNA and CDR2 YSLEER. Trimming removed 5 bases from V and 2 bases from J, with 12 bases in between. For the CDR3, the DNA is TGCGCCAGCAGCGAGTACTTCAGACAAGAGACCCAGTACTTC. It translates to CASSEYFRQETQYF.

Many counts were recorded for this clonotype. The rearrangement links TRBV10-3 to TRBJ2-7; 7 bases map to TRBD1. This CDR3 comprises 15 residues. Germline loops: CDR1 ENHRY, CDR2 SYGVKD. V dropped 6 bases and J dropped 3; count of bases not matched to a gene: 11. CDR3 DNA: TGTGCCATCAGGCCGACAGGGATCCAAAACTACGAGCAGTACTTC. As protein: CAIRPTGIQNYEQYF.

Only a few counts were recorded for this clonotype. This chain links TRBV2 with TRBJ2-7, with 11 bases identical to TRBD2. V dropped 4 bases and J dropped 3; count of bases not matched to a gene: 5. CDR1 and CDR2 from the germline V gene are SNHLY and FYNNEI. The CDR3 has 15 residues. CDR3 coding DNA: TGTGCCAGCAGTGGATCTAGCGGGAGGTTCTACGAGCAGTACTTC. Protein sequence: CASSGSSGRFYEQYF.

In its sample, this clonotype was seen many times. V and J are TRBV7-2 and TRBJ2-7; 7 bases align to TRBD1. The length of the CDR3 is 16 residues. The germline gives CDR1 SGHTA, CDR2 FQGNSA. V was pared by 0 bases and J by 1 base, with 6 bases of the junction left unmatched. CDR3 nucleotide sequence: TGTGCCAGCAGCTTAGCGAGCGGACAGGCATCCTACGAGCAGTACTTC. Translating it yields CASSLASGQASYEQYF. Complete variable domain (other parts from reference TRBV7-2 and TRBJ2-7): GAGVSQSPSNKVTEKGKDVELRCDPISGHTALYWYRQSLGQGLEFLIYFQGNSAPDKSGLPSDRFSAERTGGSVSTLTIQRTQQEDSAVYLCASSLASGQASYEQYFGPGTRLTVT.

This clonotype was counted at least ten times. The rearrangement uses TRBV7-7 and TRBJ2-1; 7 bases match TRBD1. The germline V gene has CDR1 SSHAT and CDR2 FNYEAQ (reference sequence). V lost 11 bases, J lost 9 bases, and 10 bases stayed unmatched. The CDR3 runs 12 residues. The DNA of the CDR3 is TGTGCCTTTGACAGGGTCGGTGGTGAGCAGTTCTTC. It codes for CAFDRVGGEQFF.

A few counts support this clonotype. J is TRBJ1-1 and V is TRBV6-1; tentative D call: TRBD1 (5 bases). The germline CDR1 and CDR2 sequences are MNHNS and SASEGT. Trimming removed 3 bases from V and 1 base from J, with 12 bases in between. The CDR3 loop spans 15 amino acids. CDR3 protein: CASSDRGAKNTEAFF. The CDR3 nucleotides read TGTGCCAGCAGTGATAGGGGCGCGAAGAACACTGAAGCTTTCTTT.

DNA for the CDR3: TGTGCCAGCAGCCAAGAGGGGTCAGGGGGAACTGAAGCTTTCTTT. Translated: CASSQEGSGGTEAFF. V and J are TRBV4-2 and TRBJ1-1; 7 nucleotides line up with TRBD1. V was pared by 0 bases and J by 5 bases, with 6 bases of the junction left unmatched. The germline gives CDR1 LGHNA, CDR2 YNFKEQ. The length of the CDR3 is 15 residues.

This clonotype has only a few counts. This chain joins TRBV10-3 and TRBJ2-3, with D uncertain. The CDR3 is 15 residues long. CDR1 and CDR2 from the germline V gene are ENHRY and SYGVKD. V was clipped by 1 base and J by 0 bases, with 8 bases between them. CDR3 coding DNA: TGTGCCATCAGTGAGTGGTCAGGTAGCACAGATACGCAGTATTTT. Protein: CAISEWSGSTDTQYF.

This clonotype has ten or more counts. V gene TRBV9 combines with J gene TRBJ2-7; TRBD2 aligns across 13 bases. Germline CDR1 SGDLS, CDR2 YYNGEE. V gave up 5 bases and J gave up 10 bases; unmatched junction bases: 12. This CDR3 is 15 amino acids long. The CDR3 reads CASSLSGLAGEEQYF. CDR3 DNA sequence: TGTGCCAGCAGTCTTAGTGGACTAGCGGGAGAAGAACAGTACTTC.

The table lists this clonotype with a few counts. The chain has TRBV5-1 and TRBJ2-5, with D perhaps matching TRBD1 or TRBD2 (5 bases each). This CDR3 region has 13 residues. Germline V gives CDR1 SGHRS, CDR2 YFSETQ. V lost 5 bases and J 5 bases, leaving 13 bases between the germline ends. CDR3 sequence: CASRNQGVETQYF. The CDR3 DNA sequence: TGCGCCAGCAGAAATCAGGGAGTGGAGACCCAGTACTTC.

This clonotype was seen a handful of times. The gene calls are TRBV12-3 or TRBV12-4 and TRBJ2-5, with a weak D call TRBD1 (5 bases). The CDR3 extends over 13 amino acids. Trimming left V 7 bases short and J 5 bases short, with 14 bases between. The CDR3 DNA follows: TGTGCCAGCACGCAGGGCTTGAGGGAGACCCAGTACTTC. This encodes CASTQGLRETQYF.

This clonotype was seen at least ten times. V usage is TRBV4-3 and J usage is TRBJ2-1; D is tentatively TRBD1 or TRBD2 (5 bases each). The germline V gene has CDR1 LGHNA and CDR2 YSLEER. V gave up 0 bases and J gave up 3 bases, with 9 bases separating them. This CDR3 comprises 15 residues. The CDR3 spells CASSQDLGGYNEQFF. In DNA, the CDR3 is TGCGCCAGCAGCCAAGATCTTGGGGGCTACAATGAGCAGTTCTTC.

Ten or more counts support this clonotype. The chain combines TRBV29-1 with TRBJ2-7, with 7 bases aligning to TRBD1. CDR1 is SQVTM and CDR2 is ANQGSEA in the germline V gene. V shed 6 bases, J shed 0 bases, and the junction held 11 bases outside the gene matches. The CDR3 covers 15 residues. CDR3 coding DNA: TGCAGCGTGAAAGCAACAGGGGTGATCTCCTACGAGCAGTACTTC. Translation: CSVKATGVISYEQYF.

Written as DNA, the CDR3 is TGTGCCACCAAGGACAGGCCGTACACCGGGGAGCTGTTTTTT. Amino acid sequence: CATKDRPYTGELFF. The chain links TRBV6-1 to TRBJ2-2; 7 positions match TRBD1. Germline CDR1 and CDR2: MNHNS and SASEGT. The ends lost 10 bases at V and 3 bases at J; junction bases unmatched: 8. The CDR3 is 14 amino acids.

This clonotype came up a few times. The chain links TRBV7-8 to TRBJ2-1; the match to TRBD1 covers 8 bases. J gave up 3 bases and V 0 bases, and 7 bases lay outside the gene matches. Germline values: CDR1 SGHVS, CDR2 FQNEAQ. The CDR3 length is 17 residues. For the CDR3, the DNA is TGTGCCAGCAGCTTAGCGCCCTGGACAGGGAACTACAATGAGCAGTTCTTC. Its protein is CASSLAPWTGNYNEQFF.

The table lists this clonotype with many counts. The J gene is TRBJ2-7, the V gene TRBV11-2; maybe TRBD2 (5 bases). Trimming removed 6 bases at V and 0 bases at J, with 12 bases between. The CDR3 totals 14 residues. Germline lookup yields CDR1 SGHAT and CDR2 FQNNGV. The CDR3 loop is CASRPLGSSYEQYF. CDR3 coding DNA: TGTGCCAGCAGGCCCCTAGGGAGCTCCTACGAGCAGTACTTC.

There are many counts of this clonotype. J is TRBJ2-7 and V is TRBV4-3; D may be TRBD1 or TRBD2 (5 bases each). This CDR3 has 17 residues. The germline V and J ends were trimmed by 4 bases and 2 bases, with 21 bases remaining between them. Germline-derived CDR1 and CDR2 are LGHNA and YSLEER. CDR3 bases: TGCGCCAGCAGCCGATTAACCGGGACCGATTCGACCTACGAGCAGTACTTC. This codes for CASSRLTGTDSTYEQYF.

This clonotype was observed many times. For the CDR3, the DNA is TGTGCCAGCAGTCCCTATAAGGACTATGGCTACACCTTC. This codes for CASSPYKDYGYTF. This chain uses TRBV12-3 or TRBV12-4 with TRBJ1-2; D not resolved. This CDR3 is built from 13 residues. V shed 5 bases and J shed 3 bases, with 10 bases lying between them.